This TCR beta chain was recorded in a study of cytomegalovirus exposure and HLA in healthy donors. Overall study findings and caveats: In a later analysis, a missense DCLRE1C variant was linked to TCR beta V- and J-gene trimming. Among TCR sequences, most were rare, though some public TCRs appeared in many donors.

A note on this clone: Its antigen is currently unknown.

PCR was performed using 60 Vbeta and 13 Jbeta primers. TCRdb's copy holds only in-frame clones and misses some; the assay was immunoSEQ multiplex PCR. The top ten clones hold around 0.31% of a sample with around 200,000 clones, 75% to 90% of them seen once. Germline V gene sequence: CDR1 LNHDA, CDR2 SQIVND (reference sequence). This CDR3 comprises 15 residues. V gave up 6 bases and J gave up 0 bases; unmatched junction bases: 6. This chain links TRBV19 with TRBJ2-7; 9 bases agree with TRBD1. Sequencing was done on a sample of PBMCs. This TCR was recovered from a woman in her thirties in good health and CMV-seronegative. The CDR3 region has the DNA TGTGCCAGTAGCCCGGGACAGGGCTTCTCCTACGAGCAGTACTTC. Its protein product is CASSPGQGFSYEQYF.